This T cell receptor beta chain was recorded in a study of blood T cells in healthy people across ages. The germline gives CDR1 MRHNA, CDR2 SNTAGT. The CDR3 sequence is 14 residues long. In regard to this clonotype: The junction departs from germline at one end; a sequencing error may be responsible.

A second PCR, run for roughly 7 to 11 cycles, used a sample-barcoded 5' primer plus a J-beta primer mix. MiXCR was run by TCRdb on the 5' RACE reads, yielding one entry per CDR3 protein. The sample yields 630,000 or so distinct CDR3 sequences, about 30% seen once. The receptor comes from a woman older than 75 in good health. Sequencing was performed on blood. This chain uses TRBV6-4 with TRBJ1-1; TRBD1 matches 8 bases. The CDR3: CASSMTGEITEVFF. CDR3 sequence (DNA): TGTGCCAGCAGTATGACAGGGGAGATCACTGAAGTTTTCTTT.